Each of the 30 T cell receptor beta chains below was sequenced from the same sample in a study of shared clonotypes between healthy human individuals. Method: immunoSEQ multiplex PCR; TCRdb's copy keeps in-frame clones and lacks some. The sample includes more than 2 million clones, under 97% of them seen just once. The sequenced sample was naive CD4+ T cells sorted from blood. As for subset: CD45RA+ positively selected. All receptors derive from a man aged 18 to 30 in good health.

The rearrangement uses TRBV20-1 and TRBJ1-2, with unresolved D. The CDR3 length is 11 residues. CDR1 DFQATT and CDR2 SNEGSKA come from the germline V gene (reference sequence). Trimming took 0 bases from V and 10 from J, leaving 9 bases between them. The CDR3 nucleotides are TGCAGTGCTAGAGATCCGGGGATCTACACCTTC. It is translated as CSARDPGIYTF.

The chain recombines TRBV30 with TRBJ2-1; 7 bases are a match to TRBD2. Germline trimming cut 0 bases from V and 6 bases from J; bases unmatched to any gene: 11. The germline CDR1 and CDR2 sequences are GTSNPN and SVGIG (reference sequence). The CDR3 contains 16 residues. The CDR3 loop reads CAWSVGRLGGFNEQFF. The CDR3 nucleotides are TGTGCCTGGAGTGTAGGTCGCTTGGGGGGGTTCAATGAGCAGTTCTTC. Combining the CDR3 with reference TRBV30 and TRBJ2-1 gives the whole variable domain SQTIHQWPATLVQPVGSPLSLECTVEGTSNPNLYWYRQAAGRGLQLLFYSVGIGQISSEVPQNLSASRPQDRQFILSSKKLLLSDSGFYLCAWSVGRLGGFNEQFFGPGTRLTVL.

J is TRBJ1-1 and V is TRBV28; D unresolved. This CDR3 has 12 amino acids. V dropped 7 bases and J dropped 5 bases, with 11 bases sitting between them. The V gene's germline CDR1 is MDHEN and CDR2 SYDVKM. The CDR3 DNA is TGTGCCAGCAAGGAGGGTAGGACTGAAGCTTTCTTT. Its protein is CASKEGRTEAFF.

Notes on this clone: The sample has other DNA sequences that encode this CDR3 too. The chain carries TRBV6-6 and TRBJ2-7; TRBD1 is a possible D gene (5 bases). This CDR3 is built from 14 residues. CDR1 and CDR2 from the germline V gene are MNHNY and SVGAGI (reference sequence). Trimming pared 0 bases from V and 3 bases from J, leaving 9 bases between. CDR3 in DNA: TGTGCCAGCAGTTACTCAGGTGACAGCTACGAGCAGTACTTC. This codes for CASSYSGDSYEQYF.

CDR3 loop: CASSIKGQNTEAFF. The CDR3 DNA follows: TGTGCCAGTAGTATAAAGGGACAGAACACTGAAGCTTTCTTT. The chain joins TRBV19 to TRBJ1-1, with D perhaps TRBD1 (6 bases). V lost 2 bases and J lost 1, with 8 bases in between. There are 14 residues in the CDR3. CDR1 is LNHDA and CDR2 is SQIVND in the germline V gene (reference sequence).

The rearrangement joins TRBV5-6 to TRBJ2-7, with a possible D match to TRBD2 (5 bases). Germline V lookup: CDR1 SGHDT, CDR2 YYEEEE. CDR3 length: 12 amino acids. The V gene lost 4 bases and the J gene lost 10 bases, with 15 bases spanning the gap. The CDR3 loop reads CASSGPVGKQYF. Here the CDR3 DNA reads TGTGCCAGCAGCGGCCCCGTCGGGAAACAGTACTTC.

Points on this clone: Other DNA sequences within the sample encode an identical CDR3. The chain recombines TRBV7-9 with TRBJ1-1, with TRBD1 as a possible D gene (5 bases). Trimming took off 3 bases at V and 6 bases at J, with 8 bases between the two ends. This CDR3 region has 12 residues. The germline gives CDR1 SEHNR, CDR2 FQNEAQ (reference sequence). The CDR3 nucleotides read TGTGCCAGCAGCTTGGGGGGTCCTGAAGCTTTCTTT. Translated: CASSLGGPEAFF. Using reference TRBV7-9 and TRBJ1-1 for the parts outside the CDR3, the full variable domain is DTGVSQNPRHKITKRGQNVTFRCDPISEHNRLYWYRQTLGQGPEFLTYFQNEAQLEKSRLLSDRFSAERPKGSFSTLEIQRTEQGDSAMYLCASSLGGPEAFFGQGTRLTVV.

V gene TRBV18 combines with J gene TRBJ2-3; D gene unclear. Germline V gene sequence: CDR1 KGHSH, CDR2 LQKENI. CDR3 length: 13 residues. V dropped 1 base and J dropped 10 bases, with 12 bases sitting between them. This CDR3 reads CASSPLADIAQYF. CDR3 coding DNA: TGTGCCAGCTCACCACTAGCAGATATAGCGCAGTATTTT.

The CDR3 sequence: CASSPPDRYSYEQYF. DNA for the CDR3: TGCGCCAGCAGTCCCCCGGACAGGTATTCCTACGAGCAGTACTTC. This rearrangement joins TRBV4-1 to TRBJ2-7; 7 nucleotides line up with TRBD1. J gave up 1 base and V 6 bases, and 9 bases lay outside the gene matches. Germline CDR1 MGHRA, CDR2 YSYEKL. The CDR3 covers 15 residues.

J is TRBJ1-6 and V is TRBV19; D possibly corresponds to TRBD1 (5 bases). The germline CDR1 and CDR2 sequences are LNHDA and SQIVND (reference sequence). CDR3 length: 14 amino acids. The V end lost 8 bases, the J end lost 4 bases, and 12 bases lay between the germline ends. The CDR3: CASSETAYNSPLHF. The DNA for the CDR3 is TGTGCCAGTTCGGAGACAGCTTATAATTCACCCCTCCACTTT.

The rearrangement links TRBV5-1 to TRBJ2-2; no definite D call. The germline V gene encodes CDR1 SGHRS and CDR2 YFSETQ. V was trimmed by 4 bases and J by 1 base, leaving 17 bases between them. This CDR3 is 17 amino acids long. CDR3 sequence reads: CASSVTRIVGNTGELFF. In DNA, the CDR3 is TGCGCCAGCAGCGTTACCAGGATAGTAGGGAACACCGGGGAGCTGTTTTTT.

This chain connects TRBV11-2 to TRBJ2-3; D may correspond to TRBD1 or TRBD2 (6 bases each). The V gene's germline CDR1 is SGHAT and CDR2 FQNNGV. The V and J ends lost 4 bases and 3 bases respectively, with 14 bases between them. The CDR3 is made up of 15 amino acids. The CDR3 nucleotides are TGTGCCAGCAGCTGGGGGGCCTGGGAGACAGATACGCAGTATTTT. Encoded protein: CASSWGAWETDTQYF.

The chain uses TRBV19 and TRBJ2-7; tentative D call: TRBD1 (6 bases). V lost 2 bases, J lost 4 bases, and 18 bases lay in between. The CDR3 totals 16 residues. The germline CDR1 and CDR2 sequences are LNHDA and SQIVND (reference sequence). CDR3 protein: CASSIPGEGTPYEQYF. Here the CDR3 DNA reads TGTGCCAGTAGTATACCCGGTGAGGGGACACCTTACGAGCAGTACTTC.

This clone was recorded only once. The chain combines TRBV27 with TRBJ2-1; D is unclear. The CDR3 has 14 amino acids. The V end lost 9 bases, the J end lost 7 bases, and 19 bases lay between the germline ends. The germline V gene has CDR1 MNHEY and CDR2 SMNVEV (reference sequence). The CDR3: CASRSTRLGNEQFF. In DNA form, the CDR3 reads TGTGCCAGTCGATCTACCCGTCTAGGGAATGAGCAGTTCTTC.

The chain links TRBV2 to TRBJ2-7, with 7 bases lining up with TRBD1. V lost 6 bases and J lost 3; bases outside the gene matches: 11. Germline values: CDR1 SNHLY, CDR2 FYNNEI. The length of the CDR3 is 15 residues. CDR3: CASSAGQAPIYEQYF. CDR3 nucleotide sequence: TGTGCCAGCAGCGCTGGACAGGCGCCAATCTACGAGCAGTACTTC. Full variable domain (outside the CDR3, taken from reference TRBV2 and TRBJ2-7): EPEVTQTPSHQVTQMGQEVILRCVPISNHLYFYWYRQILGQKVEFLVSFYNNEISEKSEIFDDQFSVERPDGSNFTLKIRSTKLEDSAMYFCASSAGQAPIYEQYFGPGTRLTVT.

The V call is TRBV7-6, the J call TRBJ2-5, with 7 bases lining up with TRBD2. This CDR3 contains 14 residues. The V gene's germline CDR1 is SGHVS and CDR2 FNYEAQ. Germline trimming cut 2 bases from V and 5 bases from J; bases unmatched to any gene: 5. The CDR3 DNA reads TGTGCCAGCAGCTTACGCGGGAGCGGGGAGACCCAGTACTTC. Translation gives CASSLRGSGETQYF. Full variable domain (remainder filled in from reference TRBV7-6 and TRBJ2-5): GAGVSQSPRYKVTKRGQDVALRCDPISGHVSLYWYRQALGQGPEFLTYFNYEAQQDKSGLPNDRFSAERPEGSISTLTIQRTEQRDSAMYRCASSLRGSGETQYFGPGTRLLVL.

This clone was counted once. The chain carries TRBV6-5 and TRBJ1-6; 7 bases are a match to TRBD1. The CDR3 loop spans 14 amino acids. J gave up 6 bases and V 7 bases, and 6 bases lay outside the gene matches. Germline CDR1 reads MNHEY; CDR2 reads SVGAGI. The CDR3 here is CASTSGQLNSPLHF. The CDR3, as DNA: TGTGCCAGCACCTCGGGACAGCTTAATTCACCCCTCCACTTT.

The chain uses TRBV10-3 and TRBJ2-3; D is undetermined. The germline gives CDR1 ENHRY, CDR2 SYGVKD. V was shortened by 7 bases and J by 5 bases, with 13 bases between the two germline ends. CDR3 size: 13 residues. DNA of the CDR3: TGTGCCATCATGGGCGGTTATCTAGATACGCAGTATTTT. Its protein product is CAIMGGYLDTQYF.

The chain has TRBV19 and TRBJ1-5; tentative D call: TRBD1 (5 bases). CDR1 is LNHDA and CDR2 is SQIVND in the germline V gene (reference sequence). The CDR3 spans 15 residues. V was pared by 6 bases and J by 0 bases, with 12 bases between. CDR3 coding DNA: TGTGCCAGTAGACTCCAGGGAGATAGCAATCAGCCCCAGCATTTT. Translating it yields CASRLQGDSNQPQHF. The variable domain in full, completed from reference TRBV19 and TRBJ1-5, reads DGGITQSPKYLFRKEGQNVTLSCEQNLNHDAMYWYRQDPGQGLRLIYYSQIVNDFQKGDIAEGYSVSREKKESFPLTVTSAQKNPTAFYLCASRLQGDSNQPQHFGDGTRLSIL.

This clone was counted a few times. The rearrangement uses TRBV30 and TRBJ2-5, with 8 bases that match TRBD1. The CDR3 has 15 residues. Germline V gene data show CDR1 as GTSNPN and CDR2 as SVGIG (reference sequence). The V segment lost 1 base and the J segment 5 bases; nucleotides outside the gene matches: 9. CDR3 sequence (DNA): TGTGCCTGGAGTGCAGGGGGCAGGGTAGGGGAGACCCAGTACTTC. This sequence encodes CAWSAGGRVGETQYF.

The V call is TRBV18, the J call TRBJ2-5; possibly TRBD1 for D (5 bases). CDR1 is KGHSH and CDR2 is LQKENI in the germline V gene. This CDR3 is built from 16 residues. With 4 bases removed from V and 2 bases from J, the gap between germline ends came to 17 bases. The CDR3 coding sequence is TGTGCCAGCTCACTCCAGGGCCAGCCCACACAAGAGACCCAGTACTTC. As protein: CASSLQGQPTQETQYF.

The chain recombines TRBV7-9 with TRBJ1-1; possibly TRBD1 for D (6 bases). Germline CDR1 and CDR2: SEHNR and FQNEAQ (reference sequence). The CDR3 loop spans 16 amino acids. Trimming cost V 1 base and J 1 base, with 13 bases left between them. CDR3 DNA: TGTGCCAGCAGCTTAGTTTGGGCAGGGGCGAACACTGAAGCTTTCTTT. This encodes CASSLVWAGANTEAFF.

A remark on this clone: The same CDR3 is also encoded by other DNA sequences in this sample. The J gene is TRBJ2-1, the V gene TRBV11-3; D is unclear. CDR3 length: 15 residues. Trimming removed 4 bases at V and 0 bases at J, with 10 bases between. The germline V gene has CDR1 SGHNT and CDR2 YENEEA. CDR3: CASSSRKSSYNEQFF. CDR3 nucleotide sequence: TGTGCCAGCAGCTCTAGGAAGAGCTCCTACAATGAGCAGTTCTTC.

This clone was picked up one time. The rearrangement uses TRBV19 and TRBJ2-2; 11 bases are shared with TRBD1. Germline V gives CDR1 LNHDA, CDR2 SQIVND (reference sequence). Trimming at V came to 8 bases and at J to 8 bases, leaving 7 bases not matched to a gene. The CDR3 has 14 amino acids. CDR3 in amino acids: CASQGQGVGGELFF. CDR3 DNA: TGTGCCAGTCAGGGACAGGGGGTTGGAGGGGAGCTGTTTTTT.

The chain couples TRBV30 to TRBJ2-7, with D possibly matching TRBD1 (5 bases). This CDR3 has 13 residues. Germline V gene sequence: CDR1 GTSNPN, CDR2 SVGIG (reference sequence). V lost 5 bases, J lost 2 bases, and 13 bases lay in between. The chain's CDR3 is CAWVTASTYEQYF. The CDR3 DNA reads as TGTGCCTGGGTGACAGCGAGCACCTACGAGCAGTACTTC.

This clone occurred a few times. The sample has other DNA sequences that encode this CDR3 too. The rearrangement uses TRBV5-6 and TRBJ2-3; no definite D call. The CDR3 is made up of 11 amino acids. Deletions cut 0 bases from V and 4 bases from J, with 0 bases between. Germline CDR1 and CDR2: SGHDT and YYEEEE. CDR3 in DNA: TGTGCCAGCAGCTTGGCAGATACGCAGTATTTT. Residues: CASSLADTQYF. Variable domain in full (rest from reference TRBV5-6 and TRBJ2-3): DAGVTQSPTHLIKTRGQQVTLRCSPKSGHDTVSWYQQALGQGPQFIFQYYEEEERQRGNFPDRFSGHQFPNYSSELNVNALLLGDSALYLCASSLADTQYFGPGTRLTVL.

The gene calls are TRBV6-5 and TRBJ2-1, with D possibly being TRBD2 (5 bases). Germline V gene lookup returns CDR1 MNHEY and CDR2 SVGAGI. The CDR3 is made up of 14 amino acids. Deletions cut 6 bases from V and 5 bases from J, with 14 bases between. CDR3: CASRPGNKNNEQFF. CDR3 bases: TGTGCCAGCAGACCCGGGAACAAAAACAATGAGCAGTTCTTC.

The gene calls are TRBV29-1 and TRBJ1-1; 7 bases are shared with TRBD1. The CDR3 extends over 13 amino acids. V trimming: 2 bases; J trimming: 10 bases; junction bases outside the gene matches: 10. Germline CDR1 SQVTM, CDR2 ANQGSEA. CDR3 loop: CSVETQGGAGAFF. CDR3 nucleotide sequence: TGCAGCGTTGAAACCCAAGGGGGCGCTGGAGCTTTCTTT.

The chain combines TRBV4-1 with TRBJ2-1; no clear D. V was shortened by 3 bases and J by 12 bases, with 24 bases between the two germline ends. The CDR3 totals 16 residues. CDR1 is MGHRA, CDR2 YSYEKL, per germline. The DNA for the CDR3 is TGCGCCAGCAGCCAGCAGTTATTCGACCCGTGGAACGGGCAGTTCTTC. Its translation is CASSQQLFDPWNGQFF.

The chain recombines TRBV6-5 with TRBJ2-3; 12 bases map to TRBD2. The CDR3 length is 15 residues. Per germline, CDR1 MNHEY and CDR2 SVGAGI. V was clipped by 6 bases and J by 6 bases; unmatched bases: 7. The CDR3 DNA is TGTGCCAGCAGCTCCTCTAGCGGGGGGGCCGATACGCAGTATTTT. Encoded protein: CASSSSSGGADTQYF.